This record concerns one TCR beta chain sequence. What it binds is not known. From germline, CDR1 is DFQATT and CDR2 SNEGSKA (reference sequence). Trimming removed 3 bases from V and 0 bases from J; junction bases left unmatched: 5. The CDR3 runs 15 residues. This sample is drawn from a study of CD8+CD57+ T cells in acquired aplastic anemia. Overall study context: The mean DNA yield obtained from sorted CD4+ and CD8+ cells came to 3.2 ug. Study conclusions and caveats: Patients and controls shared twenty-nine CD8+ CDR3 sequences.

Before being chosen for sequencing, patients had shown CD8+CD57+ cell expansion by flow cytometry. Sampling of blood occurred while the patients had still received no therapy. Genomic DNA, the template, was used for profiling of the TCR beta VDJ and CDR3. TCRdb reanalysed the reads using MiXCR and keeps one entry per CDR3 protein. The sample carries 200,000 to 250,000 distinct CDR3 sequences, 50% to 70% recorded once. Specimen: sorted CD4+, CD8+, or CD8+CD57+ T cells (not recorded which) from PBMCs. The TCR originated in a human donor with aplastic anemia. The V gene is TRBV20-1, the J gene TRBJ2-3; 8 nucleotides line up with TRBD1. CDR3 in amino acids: CSARPTGASTDTQYF. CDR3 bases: TGCAGTGCTAGGCCGACAGGGGCAAGCACAGATACGCAGTATTTT.